This TCR beta chain was recovered during a study of T-cell memory formation after mild COVID-19. About the study: The two donors had largely donor-specific TCR clusters. Study results and caveats: CD4+ bias marked clones expanding day 15 to 37, unlike balanced contracting clones.

V lost 5 bases, J lost 2 bases, and 17 bases lay in between. The germline CDR1 and CDR2 sequences are SGHTA and FQGTGA. The CDR3 extends over 16 amino acids. Constant-segment primers served in 5'RACE that generated TCR alpha and TCR beta cDNA libraries bearing sample barcodes and UMIs. TCRdb re-called the 5' RACE reads through MiXCR, storing one row per CDR3 protein. Altogether roughly 80,000 distinct CDR3 sequences are present, roughly 25% being singletons, with the ten largest covering over 40%. This clonotype turned up a few times. Its antigen is not identified. The chain employs TRBV7-3 and TRBJ2-3; D is possibly TRBD2 (7 bases). The sequenced material came from PBMCs or a T cell subset sorted from them (not recorded which). This TCR was recovered from a man younger than 35 who had mild COVID-19 (a few samples of this study predate the infection). Cell type and time point are not known. For the CDR3, the DNA is TGTGCCAGCAGCCGGGGGGTGGGGGCCCTCACAGATACGCAGTATTTT. This sequence encodes CASSRGVGALTDTQYF.